Here is one T cell receptor beta chain with its context. What it binds is unknown. RNA transcripts yielded amplified TCR beta CDR3 regions. RT-PCR in the first round (using the HTBI primer set) targeted the TCR CDR3. From the multiplex PCR reads, TCRdb called clonotypes with MiXCR, one entry per CDR3 protein. The sample records 560,000 or so distinct CDR3 sequences, 40% to 55% being singletons. Lactation, pregnancy, other autoimmune disease or uncontrolled infection led to exclusion of patients. Each diagnosis drew on symptoms, thyroxine, TRAb, thyroid ultrasound and orbital computed tomography findings. V lost 0 bases and J 0 bases, leaving 10 bases between the germline ends. The CDR3 has 15 residues. Germline CDR1 reads SGDLS; CDR2 reads YYNGEE. This sample was included in a study of T cells in Graves' hyperthyroidism and ophthalmopathy. Whole-study results and caveats: Ophthalmopathy was separated from stable hyperthyroidism by a 13 V-J model.

This sequence joins TRBV9 and TRBJ2-7; D could derive from TRBD1 or TRBD2 (5 bases each). The sequence came from a woman between 18 and 30 years old with Graves' hyperthyroidism. Specimen: peripheral blood or thyroid tissue (not recorded which). The CDR3 reads CASSVEAGSSYEQYF. CDR3 coding DNA: TGTGCCAGCAGCGTAGAGGCAGGGAGCTCCTACGAGCAGTACTTC.